This passage covers 27 T cell receptor beta chains from one sample sequenced in a study of blood T cell repertoires in COVID-19. Some clones are missing from TCRdb's copy, which holds only in-frame ones; the method was immunoSEQ multiplex PCR. The sample has around 140,000 clones; around 90% are singletons. The sample taken for sequencing was peripheral blood. These receptors came from a woman aged 50 to 60 with acute or convalescent COVID-19.

This rearrangement joins TRBV6-6 to TRBJ2-7, with 11 bases lining up with TRBD2. The CDR3 spans 15 residues. J gave up 0 bases and V 5 bases, and 3 bases lay outside the gene matches. Per germline, CDR1 MNHNY and CDR2 SVGAGI (reference sequence). The CDR3 loop is CASSTTSGISYEQYF. The CDR3 DNA follows: TGTGCCAGCAGTACGACTAGCGGGATCTCCTACGAGCAGTACTTC.

The chain has TRBV28 and TRBJ2-1, with a weak D call TRBD1 (6 bases). Germline CDR1 MDHEN, CDR2 SYDVKM. The CDR3 covers 12 residues. V was cut by 6 bases and J by 10 bases, with 13 bases left in between. This CDR3 is CASRLTRGEQFF. CDR3 DNA: TGTGCCAGCAGACTCACGAGGGGGGAGCAGTTCTTC. Complete variable domain (other parts from reference TRBV28 and TRBJ2-1): DVKVTQSSRYLVKRTGEKVFLECVQDMDHENMFWYRQDPGLGLRLIYFSYDVKMKEKGDIPEGYSVSREKKERFSLILESASTNQTSMYLCASRLTRGEQFFGPGTRLTVL.

The chain employs TRBV19 and TRBJ2-3; TRBD2 agrees at 12 bases. Trimming removed 2 bases from V and 2 bases from J; junction bases left unmatched: 5. The CDR3 is made up of 17 amino acids. Germline-derived CDR1 and CDR2 are LNHDA and SQIVND (reference sequence). In DNA, the CDR3 is TGTGCCAGTAGTATAAAAGGACTAGCGGGATCCACAGATACGCAGTATTTT. Translation gives CASSIKGLAGSTDTQYF. Supplemented by reference TRBV19 and TRBJ2-3, the full variable domain reads DGGITQSPKYLFRKEGQNVTLSCEQNLNHDAMYWYRQDPGQGLRLIYYSQIVNDFQKGDIAEGYSVSREKKESFPLTVTSAQKNPTAFYLCASSIKGLAGSTDTQYFGPGTRLTVL.

The gene calls are TRBV2 and TRBJ1-2, with a tentative D call TRBD1 (6 bases). The germline CDR1 and CDR2 sequences are SNHLY and FYNNEI. This CDR3 comprises 12 residues. V lost 6 bases to trimming and J lost 4 bases, with 9 bases between them. CDR3 loop: CASRDSRYGYTF. The CDR3 nucleotides are TGTGCCAGCAGGGACAGCCGCTATGGCTACACCTTC.

The gene calls are TRBV24-1 and TRBJ1-2, with TRBD1 matching over 8 bases. CDR3 size: 14 residues. J gave up 3 bases and V 10 bases, and 9 bases lay outside the gene matches. The germline gives CDR1 KGHDR, CDR2 SFDVKD. Written as DNA, the CDR3 is TGTGCCACAAGTCCCCAGGGGGCGGACTATGGCTACACCTTC. As protein: CATSPQGADYGYTF.

This clone appeared a few times. The CDR3 region is CASSPYSNQPQHF. In DNA, the CDR3 is TGTGCCAGCAGCCCCTATAGCAATCAGCCCCAGCATTTT. V usage is TRBV6-5 and J usage is TRBJ1-5; no clear D gene. V shed 6 bases and J shed 0 bases, with 6 bases lying between them. Germline CDR1 and CDR2: MNHEY and SVGAGI. The CDR3 spans 13 residues.

V and J are TRBV7-2 and TRBJ2-7; TRBD1 aligns across 7 bases. CDR3 length equals 14 residues. Germline CDR1 and CDR2: SGHTA and FQGNSA. The ends lost 4 bases at V and 0 bases at J; junction bases unmatched: 3. Written as DNA, the CDR3 is TGTGCCAGCAGCTCAAACAGGGGCTCCTACGAGCAGTACTTC. Protein product: CASSSNRGSYEQYF.

This chain connects TRBV6-5 to TRBJ1-1; D is perhaps TRBD1 (5 bases). CDR3 length: 13 amino acids. CDR1 and CDR2 (germline): MNHEY, SVGAGI. Trimming took off 3 bases at V and 4 bases at J, with 9 bases between the two ends. The CDR3 here is CASSYAGPTEAFF. The CDR3 region has the DNA TGTGCCAGCAGTTATGCAGGGCCCACTGAAGCTTTCTTT.

J is TRBJ1-2 and V is TRBV5-1; D perhaps matches TRBD1 (6 bases). This CDR3 comprises 14 residues. From germline, CDR1 is SGHRS and CDR2 YFSETQ. The V gene lost 0 bases and the J gene lost 6 bases, with 12 bases spanning the gap. CDR3 DNA sequence: TGCGCCAGCAGCTTGGAACAGGGTTTTAATGGCTACACCTTC. It is translated as CASSLEQGFNGYTF.

V and J are TRBV12-3 or TRBV12-4 and TRBJ1-1; D is uncertain. Trimming stripped 5 bases from V and 1 base from J, with 8 bases between. CDR3 length equals 13 residues. This CDR3 reads CASSPTGNTEAFF. CDR3 coding DNA: TGTGCCAGCAGTCCCACGGGGAACACTGAAGCTTTCTTT.

The V call is TRBV5-1, the J call TRBJ2-1; TRBD2 matches 9 bases. V was clipped by 7 bases and J by 0 bases; unmatched bases: 17. The CDR3 length is 19 residues. Germline V gene lookup returns CDR1 SGHRS and CDR2 YFSETQ. The CDR3 reads CASQLFTVAGVSSYNEQFF. Written as DNA, the CDR3 is TGCGCCAGCCAGCTTTTTACCGTAGCGGGGGTTAGCTCCTACAATGAGCAGTTCTTC.

CDR3 nucleotides: TGTGCCAGCTCACTCTGGACAGCAAGCAGCTCCTACGAGCAGTACTTC. This gives the protein CASSLWTASSSYEQYF. The V gene is TRBV18, the J gene TRBJ2-7; tentatively, D is TRBD1 (6 bases). CDR1 KGHSH and CDR2 LQKENI come from the germline V gene. The CDR3 has 16 amino acids. V was clipped by 4 bases and J by 0 bases, with 16 bases between them.

J is TRBJ1-2 and V is TRBV28; D unclear. Germline V CDR1 and CDR2: MDHEN, SYDVKM. This CDR3 region has 13 residues. Trimming took off 7 bases at V and 4 bases at J, with 13 bases between the two ends. This CDR3 is CASTPGSPYGYTF. CDR3 in DNA: TGTGCCAGCACCCCGGGGTCCCCCTATGGCTACACCTTC.

The V gene is TRBV5-1, the J gene TRBJ1-2, with D hard to call. Per germline, CDR1 SGHRS and CDR2 YFSETQ. Trimming removed 1 base from V and 0 bases from J, with 13 bases in between. This CDR3 region has 16 residues. The CDR3 bases are TGCGCCAGCAGCTTGTCCGGGTCCTCCCCTAACTATGGCTACACCTTC. Its translation is CASSLSGSSPNYGYTF.

This clone was seen just once. This chain links TRBV24-1 with TRBJ1-1, with D unclear. V was pared by 3 bases and J by 3 bases, with 7 bases between. CDR1 KGHDR and CDR2 SFDVKD come from the germline V gene. This CDR3 is built from 13 residues. CDR3 protein: CATSDRLDTEAFF. Written as DNA, the CDR3 is TGTGCCACCAGTGATCGGTTAGACACTGAAGCTTTCTTT.

V gene TRBV3-1 (or the pseudogene TRBV3-2) combines with J gene TRBJ1-4; 7 bases fit TRBD1. There are 17 residues in the CDR3. Germline V gives CDR1 LGHDT, CDR2 YNNKEL (reference sequence). V dropped 2 bases and J dropped 0; count of bases not matched to a gene: 6. CDR3 sequence: CASSQTGDGPTNEKLFF. The CDR3 nucleotides read TGTGCCAGCAGCCAAACAGGGGACGGACCAACTAATGAAAAACTGTTTTTT.

This clone is a singleton in its sample. Additional DNA sequences in this sample encode the identical CDR3. The chain carries TRBV10-3 and TRBJ2-7; TRBD1 aligns across 8 bases. Germline CDR1 is ENHRY and CDR2 is SYGVKD. The CDR3 totals 13 residues. Trimming removed 4 bases from V and 4 bases from J; junction bases left unmatched: 3. The CDR3 DNA reads as TGTGCCATCAGTGGGCAGGGGGCTTACGAGCAGTACTTC. It yields the protein CAISGQGAYEQYF.

The chain is built from TRBV9 and TRBJ1-1; D is undetermined. The CDR3 is 13 amino acids. V shed 3 bases and J shed 1 base, with 7 bases lying between them. CDR1 is SGDLS and CDR2 is YYNGEE in the germline V gene. This chain's CDR3 is CASSGHRNTEAFF. DNA of the CDR3: TGTGCCAGCAGCGGCCACAGGAACACTGAAGCTTTCTTT.

CDR3 amino acids: CASRHDTAPYNEQFF. CDR3 DNA: TGTGCCAGCAGACATGACACGGCACCTTACAATGAGCAGTTCTTC. The chain links TRBV6-5 to TRBJ2-1; D not resolved. This CDR3 spans 15 amino acids. The ends were cut back, 6 bases at V and 4 bases at J, with 16 bases in the middle. Germline assignment: CDR1 MNHEY and CDR2 SVGAGI.

V and J are TRBV6-1 and TRBJ1-5; no clear D gene. The CDR3 spans 15 residues. Trimming removed 2 bases at V and 7 bases at J, with 15 bases between. From germline, CDR1 is MNHNS and CDR2 SASEGT. The CDR3 DNA reads TGTGCCAGCAGTGAACGTGATGGTAGCTCGCAGCCCCAGCATTTT. It codes for CASSERDGSSQPQHF.

The rearrangement uses TRBV3-1 (or the pseudogene TRBV3-2) and TRBJ2-7; possible D gene TRBD1, 6 bases. This CDR3 has 13 amino acids. From germline, CDR1 is LGHDT and CDR2 YNNKEL (reference sequence). V lost 4 bases and J lost 6, with 13 bases in between. CDR3 region: CASSRKGHSEQYF. DNA of the CDR3: TGTGCCAGCAGCCGAAAGGGACATTCCGAGCAGTACTTC.

The rearrangement links TRBV5-6 to TRBJ2-7, with a tentative D call TRBD1 (6 bases). This CDR3 comprises 15 residues. Germline CDR1 reads SGHDT; CDR2 reads YYEEEE. Trimming pared 4 bases from V and 1 base from J, leaving 15 bases between. Here the CDR3 DNA reads TGTGCCAGCAGCGCAAATCCCGGACAGTCCTACGAGCAGTACTTC. It encodes CASSANPGQSYEQYF.

V gene TRBV27 combines with J gene TRBJ2-7, with 8 bases fitting TRBD1. Trimming at V came to 4 bases and at J to 1 base, leaving 15 bases not matched to a gene. The CDR3 sequence is 18 residues long. Germline V lookup: CDR1 MNHEY, CDR2 SMNVEV (reference sequence). CDR3 sequence reads: CASSSTWTGLDISYEQYF. In DNA form, the CDR3 reads TGTGCCAGCAGTTCGACGTGGACAGGGCTAGACATTTCCTACGAGCAGTACTTC.

The chain uses TRBV7-9 and TRBJ2-2; 7 bases fit TRBD2. V was pared by 0 bases and J by 6 bases, with 7 bases of the junction left unmatched. There are 16 residues in the CDR3. Germline-derived CDR1 and CDR2 are SEHNR and FQNEAQ (reference sequence). CDR3 DNA: TGTGCCAGCAGCTTAGCGCGGGAGTTAATCCCCGGGGAGCTGTTTTTT. It specifies CASSLARELIPGELFF.

This clone was found once. The J gene is TRBJ1-6, the V gene TRBV5-1, with D unresolved. Germline V CDR1 and CDR2: SGHRS, YFSETQ. The CDR3 length is 16 residues. The V and J ends lost 4 bases and 0 bases respectively, with 11 bases between them. The CDR3 loop is CASSILLSSYNSPLHF. The DNA of the CDR3 is TGCGCCAGCAGCATCCTCCTTAGCTCCTATAATTCACCCCTCCACTTT.

This chain uses TRBV6-5 with TRBJ2-3, with a possible D match to TRBD1 (6 bases). V was clipped by 6 bases and J by 0 bases, with 13 bases between them. The CDR3 is 15 amino acids. CDR1 is MNHEY and CDR2 is SVGAGI in the germline V gene. The CDR3 here is CASSPGQSSTDTQYF. The DNA of the CDR3 is TGTGCCAGCAGCCCGGGACAAAGCAGCACAGATACGCAGTATTTT.

This clone occurred a few times. The rearrangement uses TRBV19 and TRBJ1-2; the match to TRBD1 covers 7 bases. CDR3 length: 12 residues. Per germline, CDR1 LNHDA and CDR2 SQIVND (reference sequence). V was clipped by 8 bases and J by 7 bases; unmatched bases: 7. The CDR3 loop is CASLSGGAGYTF. CDR3 coding DNA: TGTGCCAGTCTTTCAGGGGGAGCTGGCTACACCTTC.